This T cell receptor beta chain was obtained from a study of HIV-infected patients and healthy controls. Whole-study findings and limits: MAIT alpha-chain CDR3s were frequent in healthy controls, depleted in HIV+.

The repertoire came from unfractionated whole blood and reflected all unsorted peripheral T cells. Donors lacked febrile or AIDS-related illness, tumors, and hepatitis B or C coinfection. This clonotype was detected many times. Its antigen is as yet unknown. Around 0.5 ug RNA was reverse transcribed with alpha and beta constant-region primers. Each of the alpha and beta chains got its own library through chain-specific third strand synthesis with indices. Ligation attached cDNA to a 5' RACE adapter that carried a random hexamer and SP2 site. TCRdb reprocessed the 5' RACE reads via MiXCR and lists one record per CDR3 protein. The sample comprises approximately 7,600 distinct CDR3 sequences, 9% to 10% of which are singletons, and 22% rests with the top ten. This specimen consisted of blood, obtained before antiretroviral therapy. This clonotype was sampled from an adult with HIV infection.

CDR3 amino acids: CASSLAFVGQGYEQYF. CDR3 DNA sequence: TGTGCCAGCAGCTTGGCATTTGTGGGACAGGGCTACGAGCAGTACTTC. This chain uses TRBV7-2 with TRBJ2-7, with 9 nucleotides matching TRBD1. The V segment lost 3 bases and the J segment 3 bases; nucleotides outside the gene matches: 9. The germline CDR1 and CDR2 sequences are SGHTA and FQGNSA. The CDR3 covers 16 residues.